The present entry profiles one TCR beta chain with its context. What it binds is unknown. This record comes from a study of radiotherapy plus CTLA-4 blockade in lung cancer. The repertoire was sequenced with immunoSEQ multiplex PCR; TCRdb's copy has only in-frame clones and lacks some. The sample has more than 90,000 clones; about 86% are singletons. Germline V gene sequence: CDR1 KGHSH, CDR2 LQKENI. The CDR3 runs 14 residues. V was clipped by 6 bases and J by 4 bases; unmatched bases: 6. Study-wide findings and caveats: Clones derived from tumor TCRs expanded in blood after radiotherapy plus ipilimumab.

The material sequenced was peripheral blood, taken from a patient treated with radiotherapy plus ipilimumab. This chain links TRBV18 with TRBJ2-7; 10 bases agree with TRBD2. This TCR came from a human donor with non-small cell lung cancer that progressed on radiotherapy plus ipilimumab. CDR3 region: CASSQAGGRYEQYF. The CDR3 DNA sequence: TGTGCCAGCTCGCAAGCGGGAGGGCGTTACGAGCAGTACTTC.